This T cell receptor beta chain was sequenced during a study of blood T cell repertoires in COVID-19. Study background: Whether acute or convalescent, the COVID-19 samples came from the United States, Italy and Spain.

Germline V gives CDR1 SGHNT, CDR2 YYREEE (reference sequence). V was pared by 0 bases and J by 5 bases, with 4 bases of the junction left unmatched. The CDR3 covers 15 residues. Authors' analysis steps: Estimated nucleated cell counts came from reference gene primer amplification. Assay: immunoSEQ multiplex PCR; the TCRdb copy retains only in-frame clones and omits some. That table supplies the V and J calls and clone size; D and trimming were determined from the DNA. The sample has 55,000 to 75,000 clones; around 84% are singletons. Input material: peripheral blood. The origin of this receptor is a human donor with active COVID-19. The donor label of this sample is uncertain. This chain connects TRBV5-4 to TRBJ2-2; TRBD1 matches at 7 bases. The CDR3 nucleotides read TGTGCCAGCAGCTTGGAGGGCAGGGGGACCGGGGAGCTGTTTTTT. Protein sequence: CASSLEGRGTGELFF.